This T cell receptor (beta chain) comes out of a study of blood T cell repertoires in COVID-19. The wider study: PBMCs, B-cell-depleted T cells, or T cells were the source of the cDNA or gDNA that made up the material.

This CDR3 region has 20 residues. Germline loops: CDR1 MNHEY, CDR2 SMNVEV (reference sequence). With 4 bases clipped from V and 6 bases from J, the junction kept 20 bases outside the gene matches. The table came from immunoSEQ multiplex PCR; TCRdb's copy has only in-frame clones and leaves some out. The sample includes a few hundred thousand clones, about 85% of them seen just once. This chain links TRBV27 with TRBJ1-3; 11 bases fit TRBD1. Sequencing was carried out using peripheral blood. This sequence originates from a man over 45 who had recovered from COVID-19. The CDR3 nucleotides are TGTGCCAGCAGTTCTACATCCACCGGGACAGGGGGAAAGGTACTAAACACCATATATTTT. Translated, it gives CASSSTSTGTGGKVLNTIYF.